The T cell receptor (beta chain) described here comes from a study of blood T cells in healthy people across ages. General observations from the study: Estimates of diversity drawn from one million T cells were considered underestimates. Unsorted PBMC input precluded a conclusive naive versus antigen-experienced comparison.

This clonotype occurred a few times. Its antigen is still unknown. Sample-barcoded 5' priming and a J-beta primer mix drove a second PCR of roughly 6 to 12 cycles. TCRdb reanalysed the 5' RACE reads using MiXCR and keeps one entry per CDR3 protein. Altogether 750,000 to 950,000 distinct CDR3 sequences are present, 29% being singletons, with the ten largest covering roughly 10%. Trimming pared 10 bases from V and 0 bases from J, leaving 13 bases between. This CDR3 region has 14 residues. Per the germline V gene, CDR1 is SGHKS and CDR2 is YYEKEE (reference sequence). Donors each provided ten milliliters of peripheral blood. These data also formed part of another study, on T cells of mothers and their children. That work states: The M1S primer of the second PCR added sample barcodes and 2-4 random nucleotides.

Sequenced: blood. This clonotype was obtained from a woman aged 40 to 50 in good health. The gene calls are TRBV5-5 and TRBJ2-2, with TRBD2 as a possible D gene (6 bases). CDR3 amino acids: CASCGEANTGELFF. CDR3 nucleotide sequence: TGTGCCTCGTGCGGGGAAGCGAACACCGGGGAGCTGTTTTTT.